The 28 T cell receptor beta chains below were found in one sample sequenced in a study of CD8+CD57+ T cells in acquired aplastic anemia. Profiles of TCR beta VDJ and CDR3 were generated from a genomic DNA template. MiXCR, applied by TCRdb to the reads, yields one record per CDR3 protein. The sample lists approximately 65,000 distinct CDR3 sequences; around 55% were seen once. Sequencing was carried out using sorted CD4+, CD8+, or CD8+CD57+ T cells (not recorded which) from PBMCs. The source is a human donor in good health, serving as a control.

This chain uses TRBV4-2 with TRBJ2-1; a weak D match, TRBD2 (6 bases). Germline lookup yields CDR1 LGHNA and CDR2 YNFKEQ. Trimming pared 5 bases from V and 4 bases from J, leaving 15 bases between. This CDR3 spans 15 amino acids. The CDR3 reads CASSNIAAAYNEQFF. The DNA for the CDR3 is TGTGCCAGCAGCAACATAGCGGCCGCATACAATGAGCAGTTCTTC.

The sample holds many counts of this clonotype. CDR3 residues: CASSWDGGRDRLIYNEQFF. The CDR3 DNA sequence: TGTGCCAGCAGCTGGGATGGTGGGAGGGACCGCCTCATTTACAATGAGCAGTTCTTC. The chain uses TRBV5-4 and TRBJ2-1; 7 bases agree with TRBD2. J lost 4 bases, V lost 3 bases, and 19 bases had no gene match. This CDR3 has 19 residues. Germline CDR1 and CDR2: SGHNT and YYREEE (reference sequence).

This clonotype was seen repeatedly, ten times or more. This chain joins TRBV27 and TRBJ2-7; maybe TRBD2 (7 bases). The V end lost 6 bases, the J end lost 0 bases, and 21 bases lay between the germline ends. In germline, CDR1 is MNHEY, CDR2 SMNVEV (reference sequence). The CDR3 has 17 residues. The CDR3 sequence: CASSRIFLADSSYEQYF. For the CDR3, the DNA is TGTGCCAGCAGCCGCATATTCCTAGCGGACAGCTCCTACGAGCAGTACTTC.

Notes on this clonotype: Germline is not matched at one junction end, which may reflect a read error. This chain links TRBV2 with TRBJ1-5; the D is unclear. Germline values: CDR1 SNHLY, CDR2 FYNNEI. The CDR3 has 14 amino acids. The CDR3 coding sequence is TGCGCCAGCAGTCGAAGGGCAGCCAATCGGCCCCAGCATTTT. Amino acid sequence: CASSRRAANRPQHF. The whole variable domain, remainder taken from reference TRBV2 and TRBJ1-5, is EPEVTQTPSHQVTQMGQEVILRCVPISNHLYFYWYRQILGQKVEFLVSFYNNEISEKSEIFDDQFSVERPDGSNFTLKIRSTKLEDSAMYFCASSRRAANRPQHFGDGTRLSIL.

The CDR3 spells CASSMTGEAFF. The CDR3 nucleotides are TGTGCCAGCAGTATGACAGGGGAAGCTTTCTTT. V and J are TRBV25-1 and TRBJ1-1; 7 bases fit TRBD1. V lost 5 bases, J lost 8 bases, and 2 bases stayed unmatched. Looked up from germline, CDR1 is MGHDK and CDR2 is SYGVNS. The CDR3 contains 11 residues.

Ten or more counts support this clonotype. In DNA, the CDR3 is TGTGCCAGCAGTGAGGGGACGGGGGAGGCAGATACGCAGTATTTT. Translated: CASSEGTGEADTQYF. The chain combines TRBV6-4 with TRBJ2-3; tentatively, D is TRBD2 (6 bases). Trimming stripped 3 bases from V and 4 bases from J, with 14 bases between. Germline-derived CDR1 and CDR2 are MRHNA and SNTAGT. This CDR3 is 15 amino acids long.

V usage is TRBV29-1 and J usage is TRBJ1-1; unclear D gene. This CDR3 region has 13 residues. Germline values: CDR1 SQVTM, CDR2 ANQGSEA. Trimming left V 3 bases short and J 1 base short, with 9 bases between. The CDR3 DNA sequence: TGCAGCGTTGAGTCAGGCCGGAACACTGAAGCTTTCTTT. Encoded protein: CSVESGRNTEAFF.

Worth noting for this clonotype: Germline and junction disagree at one end, which may indicate a read error. The V gene is TRBV7-2, the J gene TRBJ1-2; possible D gene TRBD1, 6 bases. The length of the CDR3 is 15 residues. Germline assignment: CDR1 SGHTA and CDR2 FQGNSA. The CDR3 region is CASSVLPGACYGYTF. The CDR3 DNA sequence: TGCGCCAGCAGTGTGTTGCCAGGGGCTTGCTATGGCTACACCTTC.

The V and J genes are TRBV15 and TRBJ1-6; no clear D gene. CDR1 is LNHNV and CDR2 is YYDKDF in the germline V gene (reference sequence). This CDR3 is 15 amino acids long. Between the trimmed V and J ends, which lost 1 base and 10 bases, there was a span of 14 bases. CDR3 bases: TGTGCCACCAGCAGAGTTCGGGGTATAGGCTCACCCCTCCACTTT. Protein sequence: CATSRVRGIGSPLHF.

This clonotype appeared many times. The rearrangement links TRBV6-1 to TRBJ1-5, with TRBD1 matching 9 bases. Germline CDR1 and CDR2: MNHNS and SASEGT. With V trimmed by 2 bases and J by 4 bases, 9 bases remained unmatched. The CDR3 loop spans 17 amino acids. The CDR3 sequence: CASSEPAGTGKNQPQHF. The CDR3 coding sequence is TGTGCCAGCAGTGAACCAGCCGGGACAGGGAAAAATCAGCCCCAGCATTTT.

This clonotype has at least ten counts. The V gene is TRBV7-8, the J gene TRBJ1-3; D may be TRBD1 (5 bases). The V end lost 2 bases, the J end lost 1 base, and 12 bases lay between the germline ends. Germline V lookup: CDR1 SGHVS, CDR2 FQNEAQ. The CDR3 length is 16 residues. The CDR3 region has the DNA TGTGCCAGCAGCTTACAGACAGCGATTTCTGGAAACACCATATATTTT. Its protein product is CASSLQTAISGNTIYF.

This clonotype was observed a handful of times. This sequence joins TRBV15 and TRBJ2-3; 9 bases match TRBD2. CDR3 length: 13 amino acids. V was pared by 5 bases and J by 10 bases, with 7 bases of the junction left unmatched. Germline V lookup: CDR1 LNHNV, CDR2 YYDKDF (reference sequence). The CDR3 DNA reads as TGTGCCACCAGCGGCGTAGCGGGAGAGGCGCAGTATTTT. Residues: CATSGVAGEAQYF.

In this sample, this clonotype turned up many times. The genes are TRBV14 and TRBJ2-7; possibly TRBD1 for D (6 bases). The CDR3 is made up of 14 amino acids. Germline values: CDR1 SGHDN, CDR2 FVKESK. Trimming pared 2 bases from V and 0 bases from J, leaving 8 bases between. The CDR3 is CASSQWGLSYEQYF. CDR3 in DNA: TGTGCCAGCAGCCAATGGGGGCTCTCCTACGAGCAGTACTTC.

V gene TRBV2 combines with J gene TRBJ2-7; possibly TRBD1 or TRBD2 for D (5 bases each). Germline V gives CDR1 SNHLY, CDR2 FYNNEI. The V end was cut by 7 bases, the J end by 7 bases, with 17 bases between. There are 13 residues in the CDR3. The CDR3 loop reads CASTGGRSGEQYF. The CDR3 nucleotides read TGTGCCAGCACTGGGGGAAGGTCCGGGGAGCAGTACTTC.

The V gene is TRBV7-3, the J gene TRBJ1-1, with unresolved D. CDR3 length: 13 amino acids. Germline assignment: CDR1 SGHTA and CDR2 FQGTGA. The ends were cut back, 4 bases at V and 3 bases at J, with 9 bases in the middle. The CDR3 region has the DNA TGTGCCAGCAGCTCGAAGACCTACACTGAAGCTTTCTTT. It is translated as CASSSKTYTEAFF.

This clonotype was recorded once. The chain has TRBV5-6 and TRBJ2-7; 7 nucleotides match TRBD1. CDR3 size: 15 residues. V shed 4 bases and J 6 bases; nucleotides not matched to a gene: 13. Germline V lookup: CDR1 SGHDT, CDR2 YYEEEE. This CDR3 reads CASSAPGQLIVEQYF. In nucleotides, the CDR3 is TGTGCCAGCAGCGCTCCGGGACAGCTTATTGTCGAGCAGTACTTC.

The table lists this clonotype with a count of one. The V and J genes are TRBV20-1 and TRBJ1-5; no clear D gene. V lost 3 bases and J 3 bases, leaving 15 bases between the germline ends. CDR3 size: 15 residues. Germline V gives CDR1 DFQATT, CDR2 SNEGSKA (reference sequence). The CDR3 DNA is TGCAGTGCTAGGGCCCAAAACGGTGTCAATCAGCCCCAGCATTTT. Its protein product is CSARAQNGVNQPQHF.

The V gene is TRBV20-1, the J gene TRBJ2-5, with TRBD2 identical over 10 bases. The CDR3 runs 14 residues. Germline V gene sequence: CDR1 DFQATT, CDR2 SNEGSKA (reference sequence). The trim removed 4 bases at V and 3 bases at J, leaving 5 bases unmatched. The CDR3 region is CSATSGGAEETQYF. The DNA for the CDR3 is TGCAGTGCTACAAGCGGGGGGGCGGAAGAGACCCAGTACTTC.

In its sample, this clonotype was seen many times. This chain links TRBV15 with TRBJ2-1; 8 bases fit TRBD2. The CDR3 runs to 15 residues. V was clipped by 0 bases and J by 8 bases; unmatched bases: 6. The germline CDR1 and CDR2 sequences are LNHNV and YYDKDF (reference sequence). The CDR3 spells CATSRDTGGVDEQFF. The CDR3 DNA reads TGTGCCACCAGCAGAGATACGGGAGGGGTTGATGAGCAGTTCTTC.

The chain uses TRBV5-1 and TRBJ2-1; unclear D gene. Germline V gives CDR1 SGHRS, CDR2 YFSETQ. Trimming cost V 4 bases and J 2 bases, with 10 bases left between them. This CDR3 is built from 14 residues. The chain's CDR3 is CASSMVETYNEQFF. The CDR3 DNA is TGCGCCAGCAGCATGGTGGAGACCTACAATGAGCAGTTCTTC.

This clonotype has a single count. A junction boundary mismatches the germline segment, possibly from a read error. The chain links TRBV12-3 or TRBV12-4 to TRBJ2-7; D unclear. The CDR3 length is 15 residues. The CDR3 region is CASSLRSTSQYEQCF. As DNA, the CDR3 is TGTGCCAGCAGTTTGCGGTCGACAAGCCAATACGAGCAGTGCTTC.

The chain is built from TRBV15 and TRBJ2-7, with a weak D call TRBD1 (6 bases). The V end lost 0 bases, the J end lost 4 bases, and 7 bases lay between the germline ends. Germline CDR1 reads LNHNV; CDR2 reads YYDKDF (reference sequence). The length of the CDR3 is 13 residues. The CDR3 region is CATSREQGYEQYF. The CDR3 DNA reads TGTGCCACCAGCAGAGAACAGGGTTACGAGCAGTACTTC.

This clonotype was picked up many times. The chain links TRBV9 to TRBJ2-7; 14 bases fit TRBD2. The V and J ends lost 4 bases and 6 bases, in that order; junction bases with no gene match: 9. The CDR3 contains 16 residues. Germline CDR1 SGDLS, CDR2 YYNGEE. This CDR3 is CASSPRGTSGSTEQYF. DNA for the CDR3: TGTGCCAGCAGCCCTAGGGGGACTAGCGGGAGTACCGAGCAGTACTTC.

This clonotype has just a few counts. This could be a read error, since a much larger clone is one nucleotide away. The chain couples TRBV4-2 to TRBJ2-7; D uncertain. Trimming shortened V by 4 bases and J by 5 bases, and 33 bases separated the two germline ends. The V gene's germline CDR1 is LGHNA and CDR2 YNFKEQ. The CDR3 loop spans 20 amino acids. The CDR3 sequence: CASSLHHIPGVRWERNEQYF. The CDR3 DNA follows: TGTGCCAGCAGCCTCCATCATATACCAGGCGTTCGTTGGGAACGGAACGAGCAGTACTTC.

The CDR3, as DNA: TGTGCCAGCAACCAGACAGGGAATGGCTACACCTTC. Translated, it gives CASNQTGNGYTF. The chain couples TRBV9 to TRBJ1-2, with TRBD1 matching over 7 bases. With 6 bases clipped from V and 6 bases from J, the junction kept 5 bases outside the gene matches. The V gene's germline CDR1 is SGDLS and CDR2 YYNGEE. There are 12 residues in the CDR3.

V and J are TRBV20-1 and TRBJ1-1, with D perhaps matching TRBD1 (6 bases). The CDR3 extends over 13 amino acids. Trimming cost V 3 bases and J 4 bases, with 12 bases left between them. The germline gives CDR1 DFQATT, CDR2 SNEGSKA (reference sequence). CDR3 sequence reads: CSASQGGSTEAFF. The CDR3 nucleotides are TGCAGTGCTAGCCAAGGGGGGTCCACTGAAGCTTTCTTT.

V usage is TRBV2 and J usage is TRBJ1-3; D is ambiguous. Germline loops: CDR1 SNHLY, CDR2 FYNNEI. Trimming stripped 1 base from V and 2 bases from J, with 3 bases between. The CDR3 consists of 13 residues. CDR3 bases: TGTGCCAGCAGTGAAGGGGCTGGAAACACCATATATTTT. Residues: CASSEGAGNTIYF.

This rearrangement joins TRBV25-1 to TRBJ2-3; D unresolved. The V and J ends lost 6 bases and 1 base respectively, with 11 bases between them. In germline, CDR1 is MGHDK, CDR2 SYGVNS. This CDR3 is 14 amino acids long. In DNA, the CDR3 is TGTGCCAGCAGAGCGACGGCTCGCACAGATACGCAGTATTTT. As protein: CASRATARTDTQYF.